These 27 T cell receptor beta chains came from one sample sequenced in a study of siplizumab effects on memory and regulatory T cells. This table comes from immunoSEQ multiplex PCR, and its TCRdb copy is limited to in-frame clones, with some not included. The sample lists about 91,000 clones; 90% to 95% were seen once. Sequences were obtained from CD8+ T cells sorted from blood. These receptors were collected from a human donor in good health.

The chain couples TRBV6-1 to TRBJ2-7; 7 bases agree with TRBD1. Unmatched junction bases numbered 10, after V lost 6 bases and J lost 2 bases. In germline, CDR1 is MNHNS, CDR2 SASEGT. The CDR3 is 15 residues long. The CDR3 DNA is TGTGCCAGCAGCCCCGGGACAGATCAAGCCTACGAGCAGTACTTC. Translated, it gives CASSPGTDQAYEQYF.

In this sample, this clone turned up once. The J gene is TRBJ1-4, the V gene TRBV19, with D perhaps TRBD1 (5 bases). Between the trimmed V and J ends, which lost 5 bases and 4 bases, there was a span of 20 bases. There are 17 residues in the CDR3. Germline CDR1 and CDR2: LNHDA and SQIVND (reference sequence). The CDR3 spells CASSSNRLGHNNEKLFF. CDR3 nucleotide sequence: TGTGCCAGTAGTTCAAACCGACTGGGGCATAATAATGAAAAACTGTTTTTT.

This clone was recorded once. V usage is TRBV5-8 and J usage is TRBJ2-3, with D unclear. The V end was cut by 5 bases, the J end by 4 bases, with 8 bases between. The length of the CDR3 is 12 residues. Per the germline V gene, CDR1 is SGHTS and CDR2 is YDEGEE. CDR3 bases: TGTGCCAGCAGTCTCCGGGCAGATACGCAGTATTTT. Translated, it gives CASSLRADTQYF.

This clone has just one count. V usage is TRBV9 and J usage is TRBJ1-3; possible D gene TRBD1, 5 bases. The CDR3 runs 14 residues. Germline values: CDR1 SGDLS, CDR2 YYNGEE. The V end lost 0 bases, the J end lost 2 bases, and 6 bases lay between the germline ends. CDR3 DNA sequence: TGTGCCAGCAGCGTAGGGGGGGCTGGAAACACCATATATTTT. Protein product: CASSVGGAGNTIYF.

The chain has TRBV7-9 and TRBJ2-7, with D possibly matching TRBD1 (5 bases). The germline gives CDR1 SEHNR, CDR2 FQNEAQ (reference sequence). V was cut by 1 base and J by 5 bases, with 12 bases left in between. There are 14 residues in the CDR3. CDR3: CASSLGTRIHEQYF. The CDR3 DNA sequence: TGTGCCAGCAGCTTAGGGACACGGATACACGAGCAGTACTTC.

The chain carries TRBV19 and TRBJ1-1, with D unclear. CDR1 is LNHDA and CDR2 is SQIVND in the germline V gene (reference sequence). Trimming left V 7 bases short and J 2 bases short, with 14 bases between. CDR3 length equals 14 residues. CDR3 in amino acids: CASTMEESNTEAFF. CDR3 sequence (DNA): TGTGCCAGTACCATGGAGGAGTCAAACACTGAAGCTTTCTTT.

This clone was seen just once. V and J are TRBV27 and TRBJ2-7; 7 bases fit TRBD1. Germline V gene data show CDR1 as MNHEY and CDR2 as SMNVEV (reference sequence). J gave up 7 bases and V 0 bases, and 6 bases lay outside the gene matches. The CDR3 spans 14 residues. Written as DNA, the CDR3 is TGTGCCAGCAGTTTATCTGCAGGGGGTCTAGAGCAGTACTTC. It yields the protein CASSLSAGGLEQYF.

The V gene is TRBV7-9, the J gene TRBJ2-1, with 8 bases fitting TRBD2. The CDR3 length is 14 residues. Germline CDR1 reads SEHNR; CDR2 reads FQNEAQ (reference sequence). After removal of 5 bases from V and 8 bases from J, the junction contained 8 bases not matched to a gene. CDR3 sequence reads: CASSDGLARHEQFF. CDR3 DNA sequence: TGTGCCAGCAGCGACGGACTAGCTCGGCATGAGCAGTTCTTC.

The gene calls are TRBV19 and TRBJ2-5; 11 bases are a match to TRBD1. Germline CDR1 LNHDA, CDR2 SQIVND (reference sequence). The CDR3 covers 15 residues. The V segment lost 6 bases and the J segment 5 bases; nucleotides outside the gene matches: 8. The CDR3 DNA reads TGTGCCAGTAGGCCTGGGACAGGGGGTTGGGAGACCCAGTACTTC. Protein sequence: CASRPGTGGWETQYF.

CDR3 nucleotide sequence: TGCAGTGCTAGCGAAGGGGGTGAAGCTTTCTTT. It specifies CSASEGGEAFF. The rearrangement uses TRBV20-1 and TRBJ1-1; D may be TRBD1 (6 bases). V was clipped by 3 bases and J by 7 bases, with 9 bases between them. CDR1 and CDR2 (germline): DFQATT, SNEGSKA (reference sequence). The CDR3 loop spans 11 amino acids.

V usage is TRBV10-3 and J usage is TRBJ2-5; 13 bases line up with TRBD2. The CDR3 length is 17 residues. Germline CDR1 is ENHRY and CDR2 is SYGVKD. The V segment lost 5 bases and the J segment 3 bases; nucleotides outside the gene matches: 9. CDR3 protein: CAISRLAGGRIKETQYF. DNA of the CDR3: TGTGCCATCAGTCGACTAGCGGGAGGTCGAATTAAAGAGACCCAGTACTTC.

The genes are TRBV27 and TRBJ2-7, with 10 bases fitting TRBD2. The CDR3 is made up of 16 amino acids. V gave up 3 bases and J gave up 5 bases; unmatched junction bases: 10. Germline assignment: CDR1 MNHEY and CDR2 SMNVEV (reference sequence). CDR3 residues: CASSFGKREGENEQYF. DNA for the CDR3: TGTGCCAGCAGTTTCGGCAAGCGGGAGGGTGAGAACGAGCAGTACTTC.

DNA of the CDR3: TGTGCCAGCAGCTTGGAGGGGCCCGGGGACGCTGAAGCTTTCTTT. Encoded protein: CASSLEGPGDAEAFF. The V and J genes are TRBV5-4 and TRBJ1-1; D may be TRBD1 (5 bases). Germline CDR1 SGHNT, CDR2 YYREEE (reference sequence). Trimming removed 0 bases from V and 6 bases from J, with 15 bases in between. CDR3 length: 15 residues.

The genes are TRBV27 and TRBJ1-1; D gene uncertain. Trimming stripped 5 bases from V and 4 bases from J, with 17 bases between. The V gene's germline CDR1 is MNHEY and CDR2 SMNVEV (reference sequence). The CDR3 spans 15 residues. CDR3: CASSTREPASTEAFF. CDR3 nucleotide sequence: TGTGCCAGCAGTACAAGGGAACCGGCGTCCACTGAAGCTTTCTTT.

The V call is TRBV13, the J call TRBJ1-4; D might be TRBD1 (5 bases). The CDR3 is made up of 14 amino acids. Trimming stripped 7 bases from V and 3 bases from J, with 12 bases between. Germline V CDR1 and CDR2: PRHDT, FYEKMQ (reference sequence). The chain's CDR3 is CASTSRGSNEKLFF. CDR3 coding DNA: TGTGCCAGCACCTCAAGGGGTTCTAATGAAAAACTGTTTTTT.

This chain uses TRBV14 with TRBJ1-2; 11 bases map to TRBD1. Trimming took 0 bases from V and 6 from J; bases not matched to a gene: 15. Germline CDR1 is SGHDN and CDR2 is FVKESK. This CDR3 has 19 amino acids. Here the CDR3 DNA reads TGTGCCAGCAGCCAAGATTTTGGTCCGGACAGGGGGCAGAATCATGGCTACACCTTC. As protein: CASSQDFGPDRGQNHGYTF. The entire variable domain, with the rest obtained from reference TRBV14 and TRBJ1-2, is as follows: EAGVTQFPSHSVIEKGQTVTLRCDPISGHDNLYWYRRVMGKEIKFLLHFVKESKQDESGMPNNRFLAERTGGTYSTLKVQPAELEDSGVYFCASSQDFGPDRGQNHGYTFGSGTRLTVV.

This CDR3 reads CAWSRRGEPQETQYF. CDR3 in DNA: TGTGCCTGGAGCCGCCGGGGGGAACCCCAAGAGACCCAGTACTTC. The chain uses TRBV30 and TRBJ2-5; 7 bases map to TRBD2. This CDR3 spans 15 amino acids. Germline CDR1 GTSNPN, CDR2 SVGIG (reference sequence). The junction had 8 bases not matched to a gene; V was cut back by 3 bases and J by 1 base.

V and J are TRBV6-1 and TRBJ2-3; the D gene could be TRBD1 or TRBD2 (5 bases each). This CDR3 has 16 amino acids. CDR1 is MNHNS and CDR2 is SASEGT in the germline V gene. V lost 2 bases to trimming and J lost 0 bases, with 12 bases between them. CDR3 region: CASSEWTTGSTDTQYF. CDR3 nucleotide sequence: TGTGCCAGCAGTGAATGGACAACGGGGAGCACAGATACGCAGTATTTT.

The chain has TRBV19 and TRBJ2-7; no definite D call. Looked up from germline, CDR1 is LNHDA and CDR2 is SQIVND (reference sequence). CDR3 length: 12 amino acids. V dropped 1 base and J dropped 10 bases, with 11 bases sitting between them. The CDR3 bases are TGTGCCAGTAGTATAGGGGAAACAGAACAGTACTTC. This translates into CASSIGETEQYF.

The gene calls are TRBV9 and TRBJ2-1, with no clear D. CDR3 length equals 13 residues. V dropped 0 bases and J dropped 4 bases, with 5 bases sitting between them. Germline V gene lookup returns CDR1 SGDLS and CDR2 YYNGEE. The CDR3 bases are TGTGCCAGCAGCGTAGGGAGATACAATGAGCAGTTCTTC. This codes for CASSVGRYNEQFF.

The chain combines TRBV4-3 with TRBJ2-2; D remains unclear. This CDR3 is 17 amino acids long. CDR1 and CDR2 (germline): LGHNA, YSLEER. With 0 bases removed from V and 7 bases from J, the gap between germline ends came to 18 bases. CDR3 in amino acids: CASSQDEGVGFGGELFF. CDR3 DNA: TGCGCCAGCAGCCAAGATGAAGGAGTGGGGTTTGGCGGGGAGCTGTTTTTT.

The V call is TRBV4-2, the J call TRBJ2-3, with a weak D call TRBD2 (5 bases). The CDR3 contains 14 residues. The ends were cut back, 0 bases at V and 4 bases at J, with 8 bases in the middle. Germline V gene data show CDR1 as LGHNA and CDR2 as YNFKEQ. In DNA, the CDR3 is TGTGCCAGCAGCCAAGAGGGAGACGCAGATACGCAGTATTTT. Amino acid sequence: CASSQEGDADTQYF.

The V and J genes are TRBV9 and TRBJ2-5, with 7 bases fitting TRBD1. The CDR3 loop spans 18 amino acids. Germline CDR1 is SGDLS and CDR2 is YYNGEE. After removal of 3 bases from V and 3 bases from J, the junction contained 17 bases not matched to a gene. The CDR3 nucleotides read TGTGCCAGCAGCGCTCACCCACTTGAGGGACAGAGTAAAGAGACCCAGTACTTC. Protein: CASSAHPLEGQSKETQYF.

The V call is TRBV6-1, the J call TRBJ1-5, with no clear D. V was pared by 5 bases and J by 2 bases, with 10 bases between. CDR1 is MNHNS, CDR2 SASEGT, per germline. The CDR3 loop spans 14 amino acids. In nucleotides, the CDR3 is TGTGCCAGCAGTTGGGAGGTTGGCAATCAGCCCCAGCATTTT. The encoded protein is CASSWEVGNQPQHF.

The chain uses TRBV11-2 and TRBJ1-1; 7 bases agree with TRBD1. Germline loops: CDR1 SGHAT, CDR2 FQNNGV. Trimming took 6 bases from V and 0 from J; bases not matched to a gene: 7. CDR3 length equals 15 residues. The CDR3 DNA follows: TGTGCCAGCAGTCGCTCAGGGGGTATGAACACTGAAGCTTTCTTT. Its protein is CASSRSGGMNTEAFF. Using reference TRBV11-2 and TRBJ1-1 for the parts outside the CDR3, the full variable domain is EAGVAQSPRYKIIEKRQSVAFWCNPISGHATLYWYQQILGQGPKLLIQFQNNGVVDDSQLPKDRFSAERLKGVDSTLKIQPAKLEDSAVYLCASSRSGGMNTEAFFGQGTRLTVV.

The rearrangement uses TRBV7-8 and TRBJ2-7, with 10 bases identical to TRBD2. Per the germline V gene, CDR1 is SGHVS and CDR2 is FQNEAQ. The junction had 9 bases not matched to a gene; V was cut back by 5 bases and J by 2 bases. CDR3 length: 16 amino acids. The CDR3: CASSPPLAGETYEQYF. In nucleotides, the CDR3 is TGTGCCAGCAGCCCCCCCCTAGCGGGGGAGACCTACGAGCAGTACTTC.

The chain recombines TRBV19 with TRBJ2-7; D might be TRBD1 or TRBD2, each matching 6 bases. Trimming removed 6 bases from V and 3 bases from J, with 12 bases in between. Germline values: CDR1 LNHDA, CDR2 SQIVND (reference sequence). The CDR3 runs to 13 residues. The chain's CDR3 is CASRVGGGYEQYF. For the CDR3, the DNA is TGTGCCAGTAGAGTGGGGGGCGGCTACGAGCAGTACTTC.